The clone carrying this T cell receptor (beta chain) was picked up one time. Antigen: not known. This record belongs to a study of CD8+ T cells in alopecia areata. Study as a whole: Treated patients received oral tofacitinib, 5 to 10 mg twice daily.

Germline V gene lookup returns CDR1 LNHDA and CDR2 SQIVND (reference sequence). The V and J ends lost 5 bases and 2 bases respectively, with 14 bases between them. The CDR3 spans 15 residues. Treatment here: oral pan-JAK inhibitor, 5-10 mg twice daily. Peripheral blood samples and lesional scalp punch biopsies were obtained from alopecia areata patients. Notes on the study in general: Alopecia totalis/universalis scalp especially showed more expanded CD8+ clones than normal scalp.

Sequencing templates came from extracted RNA that was reverse transcribed into cDNA. The data were produced by immunoSEQ multiplex PCR, yet TCRdb's version contains in-frame clones alone and is incomplete. The table includes over 2,500 clones, roughly 84% detected once. The V gene is TRBV19, the J gene TRBJ2-3; D uncertain. The receptor comes from a human donor with alopecia areata. The source material was skin, sampled at week 24, from a patient treated with tofacitinib. The CDR3 spells CASSVTPGSTDTQYF. Here the CDR3 DNA reads TGTGCCAGTAGTGTAACACCCGGGTCCACAGATACGCAGTATTTT.